A selection of T cell receptor beta chains follows, all from one sample in a study of T cell responses to AZD1222 COVID-19 vaccine. TCRdb's copy holds only in-frame clones and misses some; the assay was immunoSEQ multiplex PCR. This sample has tens of thousands of clones; roughly 85% occur once, and the top ten carry about 15%. The input for sequencing was peripheral blood, taken on day 0 of AZD1222 vaccination. These TCRs come from an adult in good health. Both conserved end residues are part of each CDR3. Fields, in order: V gene, clone size, J gene, D gene, CDR3 DNA, CDR3 protein. D genes are given only for firm matches. Rows give clone size only sometimes, using once, few, many, or a class for an expanded clone.

v_gene: TRBV5-1; abundance: -; j_gene: TRBJ1-3; d_gene: -; CDR3nt: TGCGCCAGCAGTACGGGCTCTGGAAACACCATATATTTT; CDR3aa: CASSTGSGNTIYF
v_gene: TRBV6-5; abundance: -; j_gene: TRBJ2-7; d_gene: TRBD2; CDR3nt: TGTGCCAGCAGTCTAGCGGGGACCACCTACGAGCAGTACTTC; CDR3aa: CASSLAGTTYEQYF
v_gene: TRBV11-2; abundance: -; j_gene: TRBJ1-3; d_gene: -; CDR3nt: TGTGCCAGCAGCCACGGGGCCGGCACCATATATTTT; CDR3aa: CASSHGAGTIYF
v_gene: TRBV7-8; abundance: -; j_gene: TRBJ2-2; d_gene: -; CDR3nt: TGTGCCAGCAGCTTTACCGCAGGGGCGGAGCCCGGGGAGCTGTTTTTT; CDR3aa: CASSFTAGAEPGELFF
v_gene: TRBV7-2; abundance: -; j_gene: TRBJ1-1; d_gene: -; CDR3nt: TGTGCCAGCAGCTTGTCGGGGGGAGGAACTGAAGCTTTCTTT; CDR3aa: CASSLSGGGTEAFF
v_gene: TRBV18; abundance: -; j_gene: TRBJ2-7; d_gene: TRBD2; CDR3nt: TGTGCCAGCTCACCCCGACCGGGGGGGCCCTCCGAGCAGTACTTC; CDR3aa: CASSPRPGGPSEQYF
v_gene: TRBV7-9; abundance: -; j_gene: TRBJ1-1; d_gene: -; CDR3nt: TGTGCCAGCAGCCCGCTGGTGAACACTGAAGCTTTCTTT; CDR3aa: CASSPLVNTEAFF
v_gene: TRBV6-6; abundance: -; j_gene: TRBJ2-7; d_gene: -; CDR3nt: TGTGCCAGCAGCTTGGACAGCCGCGAGCAGTACTTC; CDR3aa: CASSLDSREQYF
v_gene: TRBV7-8; abundance: -; j_gene: TRBJ1-5; d_gene: TRBD1; CDR3nt: TGTGCCAGCAGCTCGGACAGGGCCGATCAGCCCCAGCATTTT; CDR3aa: CASSSDRADQPQHF
v_gene: TRBV7-3; abundance: -; j_gene: TRBJ1-6; d_gene: -; CDR3nt: TGTGCCAGCAGCTTAGGGTCAGGGCAAAATTCACCCCTCCACTTT; CDR3aa: CASSLGSGQNSPLHF
v_gene: TRBV5-8; abundance: -; j_gene: TRBJ2-7; d_gene: -; CDR3nt: TGTGCCAGCAGCTCTCCCGGGAGAAGGGACGAGCAGTACTTC; CDR3aa: CASSSPGRRDEQYF
v_gene: TRBV28; abundance: -; j_gene: TRBJ1-4; d_gene: -; CDR3nt: TGTGCCAGCAGTTGGAGGGGGGGACGGGTGGCTGAAAAACTGTTTTTT; CDR3aa: CASSWRGGRVAEKLFF
v_gene: TRBV4-1; abundance: -; j_gene: TRBJ2-1; d_gene: -; CDR3nt: TGCGCCAGCAGCCAAGTGCCCCAGGGTAATGAGCAGTTCTTC; CDR3aa: CASSQVPQGNEQFF
v_gene: TRBV11-2; abundance: -; j_gene: TRBJ2-7; d_gene: TRBD2; CDR3nt: TGTGCCAGCAGCTTAGGGGGAGGGTCCTACGAGCAGTACTTC; CDR3aa: CASSLGGGSYEQYF
v_gene: TRBV1; abundance: -; j_gene: TRBJ2-1; d_gene: -; CDR3nt: TGCACCAGCAGCCCGGGGACTAGCGGGGGGGAGAATGAGCAGTTCTTC; CDR3aa: CTSSPGTSGGENEQFF
v_gene: TRBV4-2; abundance: once; j_gene: TRBJ1-2; d_gene: -; CDR3nt: TGTGCTGTCAGGGGAAACTATGGCTACACCTTC; CDR3aa: CAVRGNYGYTF
v_gene: TRBV5-5; abundance: -; j_gene: TRBJ2-7; d_gene: -; CDR3nt: TGTGCCAGCAGCTTGACGGGGGAAGAGCAGTACTTC; CDR3aa: CASSLTGEEQYF
v_gene: TRBV6-6; abundance: -; j_gene: TRBJ1-2; d_gene: -; CDR3nt: TGTGCCAGCAGTTACAGGACAGAAGGGGACTATGGCTACACCTTC; CDR3aa: CASSYRTEGDYGYTF
v_gene: TRBV3-1/TRBV3-2; abundance: -; j_gene: TRBJ1-1; d_gene: TRBD1; CDR3nt: TGTGCCAGCAGCCGACGACCACAGGGGGCGGCCGCTACTGAAGCTTTCTTT; CDR3aa: CASSRRPQGAAATEAFF
v_gene: TRBV7-9; abundance: -; j_gene: TRBJ1-1; d_gene: TRBD1; CDR3nt: TGTGCCAGCAGCCGCGGGCAGGGGGACACTGAAGCTTTCTTT; CDR3aa: CASSRGQGDTEAFF
v_gene: TRBV7-9; abundance: -; j_gene: TRBJ2-7; d_gene: TRBD1; CDR3nt: TGTGCCAGCAGCTACGGACAGGGCGAGCAGTACTTC; CDR3aa: CASSYGQGEQYF
v_gene: TRBV4-1; abundance: -; j_gene: TRBJ1-1; d_gene: TRBD1; CDR3nt: TGCGCCAGCAGCCTTACCCCCGGGACAGGGTTCCCGAACACTGAAGCTTTCTTT; CDR3aa: CASSLTPGTGFPNTEAFF
v_gene: TRBV19; abundance: -; j_gene: TRBJ1-3; d_gene: -; CDR3nt: TGTGCCAGTAGTATGCGTGGGGGGACCGCTGGAAACACCATATATTTT; CDR3aa: CASSMRGGTAGNTIYF